This entry concerns a single T cell receptor beta chain. What it recognizes is unknown. The sample comes from a study of blood T cells in healthy people across ages. Findings and caveats of the study: Among long-lived donors, naive CD4+ cells were more numerous and diversity higher than in aged donors.

The germline CDR1 and CDR2 sequences are SGHRS and YFSETQ. The CDR3 is 17 amino acids. The ends lost 4 bases at V and 5 bases at J; junction bases unmatched: 7. The study recruited healthy Caucasian donors from Russia who were aged about 6 to 95. Combining a sample-barcoded 5' primer with a J-beta primer mix, a second PCR ran for roughly 6 to 12 cycles. All cDNA molecules were each tagged by a template-switch adaptor with 12 random nucleotides. MiXCR was run by TCRdb on the 5' RACE reads, yielding one entry per CDR3 protein. The data contain 550,000 to 750,000 distinct CDR3 sequences, roughly 21% of them seen just once; the ten biggest clones take up approximately 3.7%.

The TCR originated in a man in his 70s in good health. Sequencing used blood. This rearrangement joins TRBV5-1 to TRBJ2-1; 15 bases match TRBD2. CDR3 in amino acids: CASSPGLAGGSDNEQFF. The CDR3, as DNA: TGCGCCAGCAGCCCGGGACTAGCGGGGGGATCGGACAATGAGCAGTTCTTC.